This TCR beta chain comes out of a study of cytomegalovirus exposure and HLA in healthy donors. The CDR3 runs 13 residues. Germline V gives CDR1 SQVTM, CDR2 ANQGSEA. J lost 3 bases, V lost 7 bases, and 8 bases had no gene match. With 60 Vbeta and 13 Jbeta primers, the PCR was carried out. Measured with immunoSEQ multiplex PCR; TCRdb has only the in-frame clones, and not every one. The top ten clones hold 1.3% of a sample with about 190,000 clones, about 90% of them seen once. The sequence was collected from a man in his thirties or forties in good health and CMV-seronegative. This chain uses TRBV29-1 with TRBJ2-5; TRBD1 matches 7 bases. Sequencing input: PBMCs. The CDR3 DNA follows: TGCAGCGCCATTACCGGGACAGAAGAGACCCAGTACTTC. Its protein product is CSAITGTEETQYF.